This T cell receptor (beta chain) appears in the sequencing data of a study of early T cells in non-severe SARS-CoV-2 infection (dated by TCRdb to the early 2020s). Regarding the study in general: Because TCR sequencing relied on bulk RNA taken from unsorted whole blood, pairing of alpha and beta chains was not possible.

The method was 5' RACE. Sequencing instrument: NextSeq 500. In the TCR library protocol, unique molecular identifiers were attached to individual cDNA molecules to correct for PCR bias and sequencing error. Sequencing covered both TCR alpha and beta chains, and within each sample the abundances of alpha and beta sequences were tightly co-correlated. Per the source publication's procedure: V gene, J gene and CDR3 annotation of TCR sequences was performed with Decombinator V4. Expanded TCRs were defined as changing significantly between any two time points under a Poisson model with p below 0.0001. TCR abundances were normalised to the total number of TCRs sequenced in each sample and reported as counts per million. MAIT TCRs were defined by TRAV1-2 paired with TRAJ12, TRAJ20 or TRAJ33, and iNKT TCRs by TRAV10 paired with TRAJ18. VDJdb, accessed 1 November 2021, was searched for CMV, EBV and SARS-CoV-2 annotated TCRs, with TCRs annotated for multiple antigens excluded. TCRdb handled the public reads itself, with Q25 trimming in fastp and clone calling in MiXCR, and kept productive beta chains. A single entry per CDR3 protein holds the most common genes and DNA from its merged rows. The V and J calls reflect TCRdb's pipeline rather than the authors' work. For this sample there are around 61,000 distinct CDR3 sequences; about 15% appear just once. The ten largest make up roughly 4% of the sample.

As to this clonotype: The specificity of this receptor is unknown. No much larger clonotype is one base removed from it; base qualities were not supplied.

Germline trimming: 2 bases from V, 10 bases from J; junction bases outside gene matches: 10. Measured from the cysteine to the phenylalanine, the CDR3 is 14 residues long. The kept DNA is CDR3 alone, 42 bases in frame from the first base. The germline V gene supplies CDR1 SGHTS and CDR2 YDEGEE. This was a case-control study nested in a cohort of healthcare workers in London, UK, who had nasopharyngeal swab PCR tests and blood samples taken every week. Healthcare workers were recruited during the week of the UK lockdown, between 23 and 31 March 2020, and followed weekly for up to roughly 15 weeks. Study-level results and caveats: VDJdb matching was skewed toward anti-spike CD8 responses and likely underestimated virus-specific expansions by missing private and CD4 specificities.

The source was whole blood, collected at baseline. The TCR comes from an adult who was a healthcare worker with PCR-confirmed SARS-CoV-2 infection or an uninfected control (not recorded which). The chain joins TRBV5-8 to TRBJ2-7; the central 9 bases match TRBD1. The CDR3 protein: CASSLRDRDIPQYF. The nucleotides are TGTGCCAGCAGCTTACGGGACAGGGATATCCCCCAGTACTTC.